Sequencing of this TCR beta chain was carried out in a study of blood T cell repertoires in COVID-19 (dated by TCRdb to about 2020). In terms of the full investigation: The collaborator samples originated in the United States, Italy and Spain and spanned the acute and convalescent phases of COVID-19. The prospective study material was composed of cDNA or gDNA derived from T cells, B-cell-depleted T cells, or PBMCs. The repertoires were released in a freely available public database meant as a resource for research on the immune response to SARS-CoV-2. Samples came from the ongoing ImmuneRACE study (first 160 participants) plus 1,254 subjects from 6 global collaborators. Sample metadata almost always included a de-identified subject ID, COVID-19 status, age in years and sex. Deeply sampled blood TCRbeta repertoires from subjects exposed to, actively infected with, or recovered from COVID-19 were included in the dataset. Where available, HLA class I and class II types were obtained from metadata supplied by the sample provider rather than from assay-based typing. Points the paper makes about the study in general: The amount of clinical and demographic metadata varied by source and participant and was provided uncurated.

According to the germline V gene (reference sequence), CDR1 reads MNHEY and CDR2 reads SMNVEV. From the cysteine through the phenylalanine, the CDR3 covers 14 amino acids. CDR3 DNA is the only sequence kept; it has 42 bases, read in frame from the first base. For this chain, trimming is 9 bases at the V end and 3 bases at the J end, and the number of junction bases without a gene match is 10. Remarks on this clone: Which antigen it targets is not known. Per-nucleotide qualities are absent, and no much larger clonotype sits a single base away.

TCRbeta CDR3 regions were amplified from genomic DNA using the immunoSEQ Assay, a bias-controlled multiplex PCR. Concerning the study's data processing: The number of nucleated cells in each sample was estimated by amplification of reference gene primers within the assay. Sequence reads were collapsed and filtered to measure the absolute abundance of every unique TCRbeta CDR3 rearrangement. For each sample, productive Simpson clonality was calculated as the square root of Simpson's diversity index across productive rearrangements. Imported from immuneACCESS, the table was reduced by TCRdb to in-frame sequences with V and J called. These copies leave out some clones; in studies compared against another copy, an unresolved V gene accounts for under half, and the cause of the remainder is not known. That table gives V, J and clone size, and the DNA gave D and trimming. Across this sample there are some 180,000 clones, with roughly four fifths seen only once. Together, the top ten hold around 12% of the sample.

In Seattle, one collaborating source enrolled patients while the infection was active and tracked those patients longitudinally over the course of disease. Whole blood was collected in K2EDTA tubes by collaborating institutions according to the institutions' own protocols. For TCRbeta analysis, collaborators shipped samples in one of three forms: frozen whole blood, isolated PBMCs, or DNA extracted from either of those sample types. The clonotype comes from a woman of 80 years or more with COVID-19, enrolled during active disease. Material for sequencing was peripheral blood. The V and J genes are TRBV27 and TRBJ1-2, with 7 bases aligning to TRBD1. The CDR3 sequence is CASRSNRGYYGYTF. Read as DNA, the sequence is TGTGCCAGTAGATCCAACAGGGGATACTATGGCTACACCTTC.